This TCR beta chain was sequenced for a study of T-cell memory formation after mild COVID-19 (dated by TCRdb to about 2021). Notes on the research overall: Most TCR sequence clusters were specific to one of the two donors. The cohort was made up of two young adult volunteers, one female and one male, who were previously healthy. T-cell clones expanding and contracting after mild COVID-19 in a couple of donors were tracked by longitudinal TCRalpha and TCRbeta repertoire sequencing. General conclusions and limits of the study: Only a couple of mild cases were covered by the study, and larger cohorts that include severe cases with pre-infection samples were considered necessary. From day 15 to 85, contracting clones showed balanced CD4/CD8 phenotypes, whereas a second wave of clones that expanded from day 15 to 37 leaned towards CD4+. Whether the second-wave clones peaking on day 37 were SARS-CoV-2 specific was not confirmed. Some responding clones were detected in pre-infection memory, suggesting pre-existing cross-reactive memory T cells joined the SARS-CoV-2 response. Contracting CD4+ clones appeared mostly in the CM and EM memory subsets, whereas CD8+ clones were enriched in EMRA.

Worth noting for this clonotype: Its antigen is not yet known. It has no much larger one-base neighbor in the sample; base qualities were not kept.

TCRdb shows the sequencer as Illumina NovaSeq 6000. TCRalpha and TCRbeta cDNA libraries were built by 5'RACE with constant-segment primers, adding sample barcodes and unique molecular identifiers. Trizol reagent was used to extract RNA from every sample. Amplification of the libraries took two PCR steps, and the second step added a second sample barcode plus Illumina TruSeq adapters. Sequencing of the libraries was done on an Illumina NovaSeq, producing 2 x 150 bp paired-end reads. The original pipeline was this. Demultiplexing of reads and collapsing into UMI-guided consensus sequences were performed with migec v1.2.7. Using mixcr v2.1.11, the UMI consensuses were aligned to TRA and TRB V and J templates and assembled into clonotypes. Clonotypes were classified as expanded or contracted when called significant by both edgeR and NoisET, with noise models trained on biological replicates. edgeR calls used a false discovery rate-adjusted p below 0.01 and a log2 fold-change threshold of 1. As an exploratory analysis of dynamics, max-normalized trajectories of the 1000 most abundant clonotypes were examined with PCA combined with hierarchical clustering. The CD4 or CD8 phenotype of responding clones was assigned using the separately sequenced CD4+ and CD8+ repertoires. Using fastp at Q25 and MiXCR, TCRdb reprocessed the public reads and kept productive beta chains. Entries that share a CDR3 protein sequence are merged under the most common genes and DNA. TCRdb's processing, not the authors', yielded these V and J calls. Within this sample are about 350,000 distinct CDR3 sequences, with approximately 15% of them counted one time only. The ten largest account for about 24% of the sample.

The cysteine opens and the phenylalanine closes a CDR3 of 16 amino acids. Only CDR3 DNA is held: 48 bases, read in frame from base 1. Reading the germline V gene gives CDR1 MNHEY and CDR2 SVGEGT. V lost 4 bases and J lost 5 bases; the stretch between them is 18 bases long. Ficoll-Paque density gradient centrifugation was the method used to isolate PBMCs. The sequence came from a man younger than 35 who had mild COVID-19 (a few samples of this study predate the infection). The sample titles of this study are shuffled in the database, so cell type and time point are left out; the donor was told from shared clones. The sample consisted of PBMCs or a T cell subset sorted from them (not recorded which). The sequence joins TRBV6-2 or TRBV6-3 to TRBJ2-1; the D gene is possibly TRBD1 or TRBD2, with 5 bases matching each. The CDR3 region has the sequence CASSWAPGRNNNEQFF. The DNA sequence follows: TGTGCCAGCAGTTGGGCCCCGGGACGGAATAACAATGAGCAGTTCTTC.